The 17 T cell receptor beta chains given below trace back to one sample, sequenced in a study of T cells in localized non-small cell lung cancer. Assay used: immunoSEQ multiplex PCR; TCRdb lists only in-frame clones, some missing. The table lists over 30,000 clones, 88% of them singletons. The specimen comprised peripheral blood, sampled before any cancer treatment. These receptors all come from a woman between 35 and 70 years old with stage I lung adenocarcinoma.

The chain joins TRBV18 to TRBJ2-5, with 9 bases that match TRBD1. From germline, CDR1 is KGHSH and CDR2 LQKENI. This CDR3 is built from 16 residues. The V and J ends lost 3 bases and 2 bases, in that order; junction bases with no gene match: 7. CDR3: CASSPSRQGDQETQYF. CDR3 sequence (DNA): TGTGCCAGCTCACCTTCTCGACAGGGGGATCAAGAGACCCAGTACTTC.

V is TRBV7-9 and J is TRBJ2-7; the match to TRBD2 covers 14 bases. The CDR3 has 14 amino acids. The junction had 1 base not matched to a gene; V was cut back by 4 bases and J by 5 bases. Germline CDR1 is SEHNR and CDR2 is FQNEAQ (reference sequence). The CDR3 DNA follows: TGTGCCAGCAGCTGGACTAGCGGGGGGCACGAGCAGTACTTC. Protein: CASSWTSGGHEQYF.

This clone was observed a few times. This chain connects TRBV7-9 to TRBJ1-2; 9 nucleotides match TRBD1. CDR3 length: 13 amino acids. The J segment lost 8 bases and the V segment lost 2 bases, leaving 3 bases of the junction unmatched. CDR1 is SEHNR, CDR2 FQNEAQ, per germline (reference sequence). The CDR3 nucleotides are TGTGCCAGCAGCTTAAACAGGGGGCAGGGCTACACCTTC. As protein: CASSLNRGQGYTF.

The CDR3 DNA sequence: TGTGCCAGCAGTTCCACGGGGGTAGCGGGAGGCTACGAGCAGTACTTC. It yields the protein CASSSTGVAGGYEQYF. This chain connects TRBV28 to TRBJ2-7; TRBD2 aligns across 10 bases. The J segment lost 3 bases and the V segment lost 4 bases, leaving 9 bases of the junction unmatched. Germline CDR1 is MDHEN and CDR2 is SYDVKM. The CDR3 sequence is 16 residues long.

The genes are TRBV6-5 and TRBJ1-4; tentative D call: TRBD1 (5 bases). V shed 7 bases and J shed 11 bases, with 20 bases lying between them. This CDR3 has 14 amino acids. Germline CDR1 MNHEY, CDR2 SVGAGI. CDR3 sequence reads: CASNPGTPDGKLFF. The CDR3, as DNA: TGTGCCAGCAACCCAGGGACCCCGGATGGGAAACTGTTTTTT.

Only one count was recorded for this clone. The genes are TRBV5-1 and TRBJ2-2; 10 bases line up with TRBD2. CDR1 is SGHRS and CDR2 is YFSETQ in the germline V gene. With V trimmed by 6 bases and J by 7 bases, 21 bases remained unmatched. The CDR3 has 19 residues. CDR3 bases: TGCGCCAGCACCGGATTTCTGTGGCTAGCGGGAGATCGCGGCGGGGAGCTGTTTTTT. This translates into CASTGFLWLAGDRGGELFF.

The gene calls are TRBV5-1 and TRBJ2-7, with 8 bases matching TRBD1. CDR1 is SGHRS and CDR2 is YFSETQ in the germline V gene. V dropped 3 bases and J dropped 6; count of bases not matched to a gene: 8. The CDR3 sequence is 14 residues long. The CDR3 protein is CASSYGQGPGEQYF. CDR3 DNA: TGCGCCAGCAGCTACGGACAGGGACCGGGCGAGCAGTACTTC.

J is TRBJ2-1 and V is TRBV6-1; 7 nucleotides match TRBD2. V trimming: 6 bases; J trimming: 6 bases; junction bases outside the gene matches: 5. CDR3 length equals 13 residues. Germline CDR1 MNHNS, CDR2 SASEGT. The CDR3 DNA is TGTGCCAGCAGCCGGGACTACATCAATGAGCAGTTCTTC. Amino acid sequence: CASSRDYINEQFF.

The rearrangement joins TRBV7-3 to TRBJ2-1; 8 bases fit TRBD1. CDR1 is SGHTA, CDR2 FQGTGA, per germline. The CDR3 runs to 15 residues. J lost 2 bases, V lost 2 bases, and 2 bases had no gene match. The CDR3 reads CASSLGQGTYNEQFF. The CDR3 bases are TGTGCCAGCAGCTTAGGACAGGGTACCTACAATGAGCAGTTCTTC.

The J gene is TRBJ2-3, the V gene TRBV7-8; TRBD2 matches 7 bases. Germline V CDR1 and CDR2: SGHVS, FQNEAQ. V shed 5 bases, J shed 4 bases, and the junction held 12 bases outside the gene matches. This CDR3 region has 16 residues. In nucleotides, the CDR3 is TGTGCCAGCAGCCCCAGGGCGACGACTAGCCCAGATACGCAGTATTTT. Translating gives CASSPRATTSPDTQYF.

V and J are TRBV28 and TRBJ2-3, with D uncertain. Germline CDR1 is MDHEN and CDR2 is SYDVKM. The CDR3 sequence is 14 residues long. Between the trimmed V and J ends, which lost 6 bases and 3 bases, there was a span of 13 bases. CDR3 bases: TGTGCCAGCAGCCCCCCGCTGGAGACAGATACGCAGTATTTT. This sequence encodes CASSPPLETDTQYF.

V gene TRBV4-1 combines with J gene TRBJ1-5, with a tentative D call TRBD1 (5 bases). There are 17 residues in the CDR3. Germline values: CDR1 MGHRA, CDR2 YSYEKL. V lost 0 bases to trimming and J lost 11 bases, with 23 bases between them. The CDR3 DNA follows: TGCGCCAGCAGCCAAGAAATTGGTGGTAGACCAGGGTCTTCCCAGCATTTT. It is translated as CASSQEIGGRPGSSQHF.

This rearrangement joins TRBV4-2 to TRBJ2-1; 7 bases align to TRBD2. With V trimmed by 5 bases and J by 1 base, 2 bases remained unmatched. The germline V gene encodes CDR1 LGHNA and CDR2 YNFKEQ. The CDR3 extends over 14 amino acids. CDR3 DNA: TGTGCCAGCAGCGGGAGGGCGTCCTACAATGAGCAGTTCTTC. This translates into CASSGRASYNEQFF.

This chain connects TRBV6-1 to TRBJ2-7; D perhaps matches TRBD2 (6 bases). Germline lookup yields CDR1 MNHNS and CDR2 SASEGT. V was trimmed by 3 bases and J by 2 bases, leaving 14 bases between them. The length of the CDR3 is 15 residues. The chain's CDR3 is CASSDGGAYTYEQYF. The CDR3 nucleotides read TGTGCCAGCAGTGATGGAGGGGCGTACACCTACGAGCAGTACTTC.

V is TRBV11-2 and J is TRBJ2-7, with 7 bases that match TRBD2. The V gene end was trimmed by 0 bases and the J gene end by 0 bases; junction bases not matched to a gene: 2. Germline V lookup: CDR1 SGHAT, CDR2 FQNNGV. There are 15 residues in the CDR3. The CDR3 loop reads CASSLDPSGSYEQYF. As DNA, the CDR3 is TGTGCCAGCAGCTTAGATCCTAGCGGCTCCTACGAGCAGTACTTC.

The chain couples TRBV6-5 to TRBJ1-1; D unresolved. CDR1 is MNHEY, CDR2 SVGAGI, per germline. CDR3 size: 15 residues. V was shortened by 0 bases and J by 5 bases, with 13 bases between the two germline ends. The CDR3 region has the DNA TGTGCCAGCAGTTACTCTCGGGTCCCCTTGACTGAAGCTTTCTTT. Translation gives CASSYSRVPLTEAFF.

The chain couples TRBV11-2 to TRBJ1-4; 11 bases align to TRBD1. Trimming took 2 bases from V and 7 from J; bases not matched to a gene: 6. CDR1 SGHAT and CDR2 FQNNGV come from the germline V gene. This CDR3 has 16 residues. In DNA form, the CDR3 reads TGTGCCAGCAGCTTACGTGGGACAGGGGGGGGTGAAAAACTGTTTTTT. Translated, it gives CASSLRGTGGGEKLFF.